These T cell receptor beta chains were read from a single sample in a study of OX40 agonist ivuxolimab in advanced cancers. Assay used: immunoSEQ multiplex PCR; TCRdb lists only in-frame clones, some missing. In the table there are approximately 37,000 clones, roughly 84% of which are singletons. Sequences were derived from CD4+ or CD8+ T cells sorted from blood, sampled in a trial of the OX40 agonist ivuxolimab. These receptors all come from an adult with an advanced solid tumor such as melanoma, head and neck, liver or kidney cancer. Each CDR3 is given with its conserved first and last residue. The D gene is left open where the match is weak. The size entry is marked missing in some rows and otherwise reads once, few, many or a size class.

size,J,V,D,CDR3,DNA
.,TRBJ2-3,TRBV15,.,CATGGAMGATQYF,TGTGCCACCGGAGGGGCCATGGGAGCTACGCAGTATTTT
once,TRBJ2-1,TRBV5-1,TRBD1,CASRSSGAGGFNEQFF,TGCGCCAGCAGGTCCTCCGGGGCAGGGGGCTTCAATGAGCAGTTCTTC
.,TRBJ2-7,TRBV6-1,TRBD1,CASTDRGAYEQYF,TGTGCCAGCACAGACAGGGGGGCCTACGAGCAGTACTTC
.,TRBJ2-6,TRBV18,.,CASSPWTDLSGANVLTF,TGTGCCAGCTCACCATGGACAGATCTATCTGGGGCCAACGTCCTGACTTTC
.,TRBJ2-2,TRBV10-3,TRBD1,CAISMGQGSTGELFF,TGTGCCATCAGTATGGGACAGGGTTCCACCGGGGAGCTGTTTTTT
few,TRBJ2-5,TRBV28,TRBD1,CASTDPGTVGTQYF,TGTGCCAGCACCGATCCTGGGACAGTCGGGACCCAGTACTTC
.,TRBJ2-2,TRBV13,TRBD1,CASSWDRGTGELFF,TGTGCCAGCAGCTGGGACAGGGGTACCGGGGAGCTGTTTTTT
.,TRBJ2-3,TRBV9,TRBD1,CASSAMDRADTQYF,TGTGCCAGCAGCGCTATGGACAGGGCAGATACGCAGTATTTT
.,TRBJ1-3,TRBV19,TRBD1,CASSMGQSGNTIYF,TGTGCCAGTAGTATGGGACAGTCTGGAAACACCATATATTTT
.,TRBJ1-2,TRBV19,TRBD1,CASSTVRDSYGYTF,TGTGCCAGTAGTACCGTCCGGGACAGCTATGGCTACACCTTC
few,TRBJ2-3,TRBV7-9,.,CASSLVSRDTQYF,TGTGCCAGCAGCTTAGTGTCCCGGGATACGCAGTATTTT
.,TRBJ1-2,TRBV27,TRBD1,CASSPLSPGQGKILTGYTF,TGTGCCAGCAGTCCCCTGTCGCCGGGACAGGGAAAAATCTTGACAGGCTACACCTTC
.,TRBJ2-2,TRBV7-3,.,CASSLRVGGGTTGELFF,TGTGCCAGCAGCTTAAGGGTGGGAGGGGGCACCACCGGGGAGCTGTTTTTT
.,TRBJ2-5,TRBV7-9,TRBD2,CASSLAYGEGETQYF,TGTGCCAGCAGCTTAGCTTACGGGGAGGGAGAGACCCAGTACTTC
.,TRBJ1-5,TRBV6-1,.,CASSEGEGGVAQHF,TGTGCCAGCAGTGAAGGTGAGGGGGGAGTAGCCCAGCATTTT
.,TRBJ2-1,TRBV7-2,TRBD2,CASSLVFGGGYNEQFF,TGTGCCAGCAGCTTAGTTTTCGGGGGGGGATACAATGAGCAGTTCTTC
.,TRBJ1-1,TRBV5-4,.,CASSDVNTEAFF,TGTGCCAGCAGCGACGTCAACACTGAAGCTTTCTTT
.,TRBJ1-2,TRBV2,TRBD1,CASRDRGRTSGGYTF,TGTGCCAGCAGAGACAGGGGTCGTACCTCAGGAGGCTACACCTTC
.,TRBJ1-1,TRBV28,.,CASKALGVKPEAFF,TGTGCCAGCAAGGCACTTGGTGTGAAGCCTGAAGCTTTCTTT
.,TRBJ2-3,TRBV18,TRBD1,CASSPLLVPGQSTDTQYF,TGTGCCAGCTCACCACTTCTGGTGCCGGGACAGAGCACAGATACGCAGTATTTT
.,TRBJ2-1,TRBV10-3,TRBD2,CAIRPGLAGGSYNEQFF,TGTGCCATCAGACCGGGACTAGCGGGGGGTTCCTACAATGAGCAGTTCTTC
.,TRBJ2-7,TRBV6-6,.,CASGGDNSYEQYF,TGTGCCAGCGGAGGGGACAATTCCTACGAGCAGTACTTC
.,TRBJ2-5,TRBV5-5,.,CASSLLVNQETQYF,TGTGCCAGCAGCTTGCTTGTGAATCAAGAGACCCAGTACTTC
.,TRBJ2-3,TRBV5-4,.,CASSLGLGSDTQYF,TGTGCCAGCAGCTTGGGGCTAGGTTCAGATACGCAGTATTTT
.,TRBJ2-7,TRBV5-1,.,CASRIAESPYEQYF,TGCGCCAGCAGGATTGCAGAGAGCCCCTACGAGCAGTACTTC
.,TRBJ1-2,TRBV4-1,TRBD1,CASSQDGQGSYGYTF,TGCGCCAGCAGCCAAGACGGACAGGGTAGCTATGGCTACACCTTC
.,TRBJ2-3,TRBV18,.,CASSPGRALTDTQYF,TGTGCCAGCTCACCGGGAAGGGCGCTCACAGATACGCAGTATTTT
.,TRBJ2-1,TRBV19,TRBD2,CASSIDPIDVFMTSGGPYNEQFF,TGTGCCAGTAGTATAGATCCGATCGATGTCTTTATGACTAGCGGGGGGCCGTACAATGAGCAGTTCTTC
.,TRBJ2-1,TRBV6-5,.,CASSRTWQGANEQFF,TGTGCCAGCAGCCGGACGTGGCAGGGCGCGAATGAGCAGTTCTTC
.,TRBJ1-2,TRBV11-2,TRBD1,CASSPRTGGGYTF,TGTGCCAGCAGCCCTCGGACAGGGGGCGGCTACACCTTC
.,TRBJ1-4,TRBV28,.,CASSRGAGDEKLFF,TGTGCCAGCAGCCGAGGGGCAGGCGATGAAAAACTGTTTTTT